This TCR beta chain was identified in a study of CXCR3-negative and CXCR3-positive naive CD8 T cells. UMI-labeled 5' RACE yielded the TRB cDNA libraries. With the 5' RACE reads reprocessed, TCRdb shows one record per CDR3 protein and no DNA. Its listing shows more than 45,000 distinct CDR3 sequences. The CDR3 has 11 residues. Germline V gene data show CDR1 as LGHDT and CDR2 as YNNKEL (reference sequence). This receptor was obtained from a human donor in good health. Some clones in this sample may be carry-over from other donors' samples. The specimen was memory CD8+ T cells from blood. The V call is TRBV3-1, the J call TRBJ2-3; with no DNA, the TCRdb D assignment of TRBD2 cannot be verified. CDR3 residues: CGGPRTDTQYF.